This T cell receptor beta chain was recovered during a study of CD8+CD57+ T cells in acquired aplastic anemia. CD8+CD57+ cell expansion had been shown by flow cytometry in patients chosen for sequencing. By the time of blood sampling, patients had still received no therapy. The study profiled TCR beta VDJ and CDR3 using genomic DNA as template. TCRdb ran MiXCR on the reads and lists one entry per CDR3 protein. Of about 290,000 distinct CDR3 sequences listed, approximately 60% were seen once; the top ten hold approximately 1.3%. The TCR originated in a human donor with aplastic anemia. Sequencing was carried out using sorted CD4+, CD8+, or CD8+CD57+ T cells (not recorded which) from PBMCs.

CDR3 coding DNA: TGCAGTGCTAGACATTCGGGGGGGGGATTGGCCACAGATACGCAGTATTTT. Its protein is CSARHSGGGLATDTQYF. The chain recombines TRBV20-1 with TRBJ2-3; TRBD2 agrees at 8 bases. The CDR3 runs to 17 residues. Germline loops: CDR1 DFQATT, CDR2 SNEGSKA (reference sequence). The V gene end was trimmed by 2 bases and the J gene end by 2 bases; junction bases not matched to a gene: 12.